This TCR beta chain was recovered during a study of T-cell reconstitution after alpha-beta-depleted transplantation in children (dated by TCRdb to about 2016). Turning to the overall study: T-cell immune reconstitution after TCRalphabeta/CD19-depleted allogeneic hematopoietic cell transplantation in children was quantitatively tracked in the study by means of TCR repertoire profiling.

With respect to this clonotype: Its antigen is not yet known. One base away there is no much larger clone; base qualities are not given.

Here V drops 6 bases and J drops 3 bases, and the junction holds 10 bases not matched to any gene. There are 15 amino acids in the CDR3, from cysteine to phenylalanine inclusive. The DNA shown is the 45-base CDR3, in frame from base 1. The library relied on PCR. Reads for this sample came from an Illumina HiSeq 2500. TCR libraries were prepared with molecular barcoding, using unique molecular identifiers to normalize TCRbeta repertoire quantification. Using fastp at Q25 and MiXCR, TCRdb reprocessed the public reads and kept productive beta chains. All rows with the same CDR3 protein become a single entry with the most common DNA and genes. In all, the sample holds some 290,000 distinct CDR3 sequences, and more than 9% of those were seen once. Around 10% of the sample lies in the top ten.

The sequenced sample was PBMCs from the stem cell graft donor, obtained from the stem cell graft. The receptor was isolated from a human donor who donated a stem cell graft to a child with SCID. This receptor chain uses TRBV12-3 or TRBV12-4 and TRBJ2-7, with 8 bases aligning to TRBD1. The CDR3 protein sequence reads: CASSRQPGQDYEQYF. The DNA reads TGTGCCAGCAGCCGACAACCGGGACAGGACTACGAGCAGTACTTC.